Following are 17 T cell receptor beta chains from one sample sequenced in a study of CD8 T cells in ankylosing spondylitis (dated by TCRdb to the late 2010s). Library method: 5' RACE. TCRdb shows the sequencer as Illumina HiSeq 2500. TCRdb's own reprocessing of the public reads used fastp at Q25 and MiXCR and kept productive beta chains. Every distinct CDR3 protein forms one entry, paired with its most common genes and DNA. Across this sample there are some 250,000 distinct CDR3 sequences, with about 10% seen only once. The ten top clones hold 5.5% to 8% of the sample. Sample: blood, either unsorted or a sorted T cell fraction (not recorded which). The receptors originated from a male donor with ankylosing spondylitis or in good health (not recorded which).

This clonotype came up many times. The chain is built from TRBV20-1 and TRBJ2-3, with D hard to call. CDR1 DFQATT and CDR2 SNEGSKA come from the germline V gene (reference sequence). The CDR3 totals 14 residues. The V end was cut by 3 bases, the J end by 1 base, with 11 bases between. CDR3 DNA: TGCAGTGCTAGCCGCAGGAAGGGCACAGATACGCAGTATTTT. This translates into CSASRRKGTDTQYF.

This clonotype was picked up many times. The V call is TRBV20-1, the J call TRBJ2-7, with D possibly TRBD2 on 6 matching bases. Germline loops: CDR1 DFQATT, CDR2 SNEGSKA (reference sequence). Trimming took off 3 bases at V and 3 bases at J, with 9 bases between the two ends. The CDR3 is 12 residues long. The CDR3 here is CSASGSGYEQYF. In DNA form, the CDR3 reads TGCAGTGCTAGCGGGAGTGGCTACGAGCAGTACTTC.

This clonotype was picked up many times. The CDR3, as DNA: TGCAGTCCCCAGTCGGGACAAGGCTCCTACAATGAGCAGTTCTTC. It is translated as CSPQSGQGSYNEQFF. The chain is built from TRBV20-1 and TRBJ2-1; maybe TRBD1 (6 bases). Trimming stripped 8 bases from V and 0 bases from J, with 17 bases between. This CDR3 is built from 15 residues. Per germline, CDR1 DFQATT and CDR2 SNEGSKA (reference sequence).

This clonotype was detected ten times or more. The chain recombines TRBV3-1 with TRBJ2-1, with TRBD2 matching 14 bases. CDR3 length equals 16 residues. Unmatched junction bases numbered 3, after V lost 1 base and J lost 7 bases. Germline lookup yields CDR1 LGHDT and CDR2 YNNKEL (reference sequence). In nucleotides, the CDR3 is TGTGCCAGCAGCCAAGTAGGACTAGCGGGAGGTAATGAGCAGTTCTTC. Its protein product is CASSQVGLAGGNEQFF.

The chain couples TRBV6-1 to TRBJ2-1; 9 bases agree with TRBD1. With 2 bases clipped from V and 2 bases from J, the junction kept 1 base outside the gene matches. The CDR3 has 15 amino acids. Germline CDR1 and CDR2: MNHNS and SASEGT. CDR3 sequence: CASSERDRAYNEQFF. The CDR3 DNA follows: TGTGCCAGCAGTGAAAGGGACAGGGCCTACAATGAGCAGTTCTTC.

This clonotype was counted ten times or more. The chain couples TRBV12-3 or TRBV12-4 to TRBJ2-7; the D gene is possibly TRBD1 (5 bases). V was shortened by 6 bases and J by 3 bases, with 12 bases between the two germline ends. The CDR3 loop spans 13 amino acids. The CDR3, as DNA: TGTGCCAGCAGCACGACAGTGGGCTACGAGCAGTACTTC. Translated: CASSTTVGYEQYF.

The CDR3 region has the DNA TGTGCCAGCAGCAGCGGAAGTAACAATGAGCAGTTCTTC. Translating it yields CASSSGSNNEQFF. The J gene is TRBJ2-1, the V gene TRBV14; D perhaps matches TRBD2 (5 bases). V shed 5 bases and J shed 5 bases, with 10 bases lying between them. Germline CDR1 reads SGHDN; CDR2 reads FVKESK. The CDR3 extends over 13 amino acids.

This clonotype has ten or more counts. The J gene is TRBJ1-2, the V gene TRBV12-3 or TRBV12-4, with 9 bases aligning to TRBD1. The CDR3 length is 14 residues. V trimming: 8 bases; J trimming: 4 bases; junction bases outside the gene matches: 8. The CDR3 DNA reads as TGTGCCAGCTCCCGGGACAGGGCCGGCTATGGCTACACCTTC. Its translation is CASSRDRAGYGYTF.

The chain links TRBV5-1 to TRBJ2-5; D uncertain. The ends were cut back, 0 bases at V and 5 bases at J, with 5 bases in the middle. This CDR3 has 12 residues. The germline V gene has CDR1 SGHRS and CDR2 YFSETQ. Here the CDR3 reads CASSLGSETQYF. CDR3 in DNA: TGCGCCAGCAGCTTGGGTTCGGAGACCCAGTACTTC.

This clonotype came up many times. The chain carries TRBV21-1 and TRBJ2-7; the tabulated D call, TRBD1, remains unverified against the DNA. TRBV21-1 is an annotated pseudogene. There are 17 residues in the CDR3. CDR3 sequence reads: CASSKSLRLTATYEQYF. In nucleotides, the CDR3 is TGTGCCAGCAGCAAGTCCCTGAGATTGACGGCTACCTACGAGCAGTACTTC.

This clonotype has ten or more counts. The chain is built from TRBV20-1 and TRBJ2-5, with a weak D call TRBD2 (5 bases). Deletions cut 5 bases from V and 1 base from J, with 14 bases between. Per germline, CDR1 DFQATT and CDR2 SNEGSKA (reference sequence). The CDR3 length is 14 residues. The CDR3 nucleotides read TGCAGTGCTGGTTTATTAGCGCTCCAAGAGACCCAGTACTTC. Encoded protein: CSAGLLALQETQYF.

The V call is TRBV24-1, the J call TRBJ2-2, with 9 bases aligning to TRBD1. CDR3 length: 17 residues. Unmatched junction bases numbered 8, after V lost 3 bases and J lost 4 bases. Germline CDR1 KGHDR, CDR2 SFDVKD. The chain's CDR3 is CATSDRRQGVGTGELFF. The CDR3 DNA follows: TGTGCCACCAGTGATCGCCGACAGGGGGTTGGCACCGGGGAGCTGTTTTTT.

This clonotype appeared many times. The CDR3 region is CSARSRGAGNYGYTF. Written as DNA, the CDR3 is TGCAGTGCTAGATCTAGGGGAGCCGGTAACTATGGCTACACCTTC. The J gene is TRBJ1-2, the V gene TRBV20-1, with D possibly being TRBD1 (5 bases). CDR1 is DFQATT and CDR2 is SNEGSKA in the germline V gene (reference sequence). The CDR3 loop spans 15 amino acids. V dropped 2 bases and J dropped 1 base, with 14 bases sitting between them.

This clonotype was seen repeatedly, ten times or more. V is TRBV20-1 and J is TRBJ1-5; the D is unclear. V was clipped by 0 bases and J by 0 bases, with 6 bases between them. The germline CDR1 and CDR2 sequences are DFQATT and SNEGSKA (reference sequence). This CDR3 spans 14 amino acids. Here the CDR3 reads CSARDRGSNQPQHF. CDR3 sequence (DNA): TGCAGTGCTAGAGATCGGGGTAGCAATCAGCCCCAGCATTTT.

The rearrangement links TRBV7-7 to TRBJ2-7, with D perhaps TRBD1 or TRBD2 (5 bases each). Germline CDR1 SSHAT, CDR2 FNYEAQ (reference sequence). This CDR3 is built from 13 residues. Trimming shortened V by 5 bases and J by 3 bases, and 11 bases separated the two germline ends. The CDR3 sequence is CASSQNGGYEQYF. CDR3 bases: TGTGCCAGCAGCCAAAATGGGGGCTACGAGCAGTACTTC.

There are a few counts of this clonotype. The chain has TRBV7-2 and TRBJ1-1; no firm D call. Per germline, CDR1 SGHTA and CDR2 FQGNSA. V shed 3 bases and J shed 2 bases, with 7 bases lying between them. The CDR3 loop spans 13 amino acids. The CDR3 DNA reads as TGTGCCAGCAGCTTTAACAGTAACACTGAAGCTTTCTTT. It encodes CASSFNSNTEAFF.

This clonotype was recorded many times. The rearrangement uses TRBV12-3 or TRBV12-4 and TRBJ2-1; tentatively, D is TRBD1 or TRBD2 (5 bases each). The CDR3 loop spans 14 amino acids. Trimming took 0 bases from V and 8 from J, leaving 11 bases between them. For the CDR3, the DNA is TGTGCCAGCAGTTTAGCGAGAGGGGATGATGAGCAGTTCTTC. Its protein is CASSLARGDDEQFF.